This T cell receptor beta chain comes out of a study of human T cells and chemical hapten exposure. Original processing methods: Sample TCR totals centred on a median of about 100,000, ranging roughly 20,000 to 750,000. TCRdb re-derived calls from the RACE reads in MiXCR, one entry per CDR3 protein. These V and J calls originate from TCRdb's pipeline instead of the authors' own analysis. The data contain 350,000 to 400,000 distinct CDR3 sequences, about 6.9% of them singletons. The sample's time point: patch test 2, 6 weeks after DPC sensitization. Treatment denoted: therapeutic diphenylcyclopropenone sensitization with weekly scalp DPC. Alopecia patients, 18 to 70 years old and DPC-suitable, served as donors. In this sample, this clonotype turned up many times. Its specificity is unknown. Notes on the study in general: Expanded TCR counts at PT1 went up together with patch test score, a positive correlation.

Germline values: CDR1 SGHRS, CDR2 YFSETQ. Trimming cost V 9 bases and J 4 bases; bases outside gene matches: 9. The CDR3 runs 14 residues. This TCR derives from a woman aged 18-30 years with alopecia areata. Some clones in this sample may be carry-over from other donors' samples. The sequencing here drew on whole blood, taken in connection with sensitization to the hapten diphenylcyclopropenone (DPC). The V call is TRBV5-1, the J call TRBJ2-3, with 9 nucleotides matching TRBD1. Written as DNA, the CDR3 is TGCGCCACCGCCGAGGACAGGGGCGCAGATACGCAGTATTTT. As protein: CATAEDRGADTQYF.